This T cell receptor beta chain was recovered during a study of shared clonotypes between healthy human individuals. The CDR3 runs to 15 residues. Trimming at V came to 4 bases and at J to 6 bases, leaving 10 bases not matched to a gene. Germline V gives CDR1 SGHRS, CDR2 YFSETQ. Both subsets, CD45RA+ naive and CD45RA-negative memory, were split from the CD4+ cells. Some clones are missing from TCRdb's copy, which holds only in-frame ones; the method was immunoSEQ multiplex PCR. In the table there are approximately 2,000,000 clones, roughly 90% of which are singletons. The V and J genes are TRBV5-1 and TRBJ2-7; 10 bases are a match to TRBD1. The sequenced material came from naive CD4+ T cells from PBMCs. Subset defined: CD45RA+ positively selected. This TCR was recovered from a man in his late teens or twenties in good health. Some clones in this sample may be carry-over from other donors' samples. The CDR3 sequence: CASSVRVRTGGEQYF. CDR3 DNA: TGCGCCAGCAGCGTACGGGTGAGGACAGGGGGCGAGCAGTACTTC.